The 31 T cell receptor beta chains in this list originate from one sample, sequenced in a study of blood T cell repertoires in COVID-19. Method: immunoSEQ multiplex PCR; TCRdb's copy keeps in-frame clones and lacks some. This sample has about 26,000 clones; approximately 92% occur once, and the top ten carry 2.8%. The sequencing sample was made of peripheral blood. These TCRs come from a human donor in a cohort sampled during active COVID-19.

The gene calls are TRBV6-4 and TRBJ2-7; the match to TRBD1 covers 11 bases. V lost 7 bases, J lost 9 bases, and 11 bases stayed unmatched. Germline V gene data show CDR1 as MRHNA and CDR2 as SNTAGT. The CDR3 is made up of 14 amino acids. The CDR3 spells CASTWTGGSFGQYV. CDR3 nucleotides: TGTGCCAGCACCTGGACAGGGGGCTCCTTCGGGCAGTACGTC.

The V and J genes are TRBV24-1 and TRBJ2-3; weak D call: TRBD2 (5 bases). The germline V gene encodes CDR1 KGHDR and CDR2 SFDVKD. The ends were cut back, 1 base at V and 0 bases at J, with 10 bases in the middle. The CDR3 sequence is 16 residues long. The CDR3 coding sequence is TGTGCCACCAGTGATTTAGGGCGGGCTAGCACAGATACGCAGTATTTT. Amino acids: CATSDLGRASTDTQYF.

The CDR3 region is CASRGTGNTGELFF. CDR3 in DNA: TGCGCCAGCAGAGGGACAGGGAACACCGGGGAGCTGTTTTTT. The rearrangement uses TRBV5-1 and TRBJ2-2; 8 bases line up with TRBD1. V lost 5 bases to trimming and J lost 1 base; unmatched junction nucleotides: 1. Germline V gene sequence: CDR1 SGHRS, CDR2 YFSETQ. The CDR3 consists of 14 residues.

The rearrangement uses TRBV5-4 and TRBJ1-2; TRBD1 matches at 12 bases. This CDR3 contains 14 residues. Per germline, CDR1 SGHNT and CDR2 YYREEE (reference sequence). J gave up 12 bases and V 4 bases, and 10 bases lay outside the gene matches. The CDR3 sequence: CASSPGQGAAGDTF. The CDR3 region has the DNA TGTGCCAGCAGCCCGGGACAGGGGGCTGCCGGAGACACCTTC.

V usage is TRBV27 and J usage is TRBJ1-5; D not resolved. Trimming stripped 8 bases from V and 2 bases from J, with 4 bases between. The CDR3 covers 11 residues. Germline V lookup: CDR1 MNHEY, CDR2 SMNVEV (reference sequence). CDR3 residues: CASEGNQPQHF. Here the CDR3 DNA reads TGTGCCAGCGAGGGCAATCAGCCCCAGCATTTT.

V gene TRBV15 combines with J gene TRBJ1-2; tentatively, D is TRBD1 (6 bases). CDR3 size: 14 residues. The ends were cut back, 0 bases at V and 5 bases at J, with 10 bases in the middle. Looked up from germline, CDR1 is LNHNV and CDR2 is YYDKDF (reference sequence). The CDR3, as DNA: TGTGCCACCAGCAGAGACAGGGGCAATTATGGCTACACCTTC. It is translated as CATSRDRGNYGYTF.

DNA of the CDR3: TGTGCCAGTAGCTCCGTAGCGGGGAGGTACCAAGAGACCCAGTACTTC. It codes for CASSSVAGRYQETQYF. The V gene is TRBV19, the J gene TRBJ2-5, with 8 bases that match TRBD2. CDR3 length equals 16 residues. The germline V gene has CDR1 LNHDA and CDR2 SQIVND (reference sequence). With V trimmed by 6 bases and J by 0 bases, 9 bases remained unmatched.

V and J are TRBV18 and TRBJ2-1; no reliable D call. CDR3 length equals 17 residues. Trimming took 0 bases from V and 5 from J, leaving 17 bases between them. The germline V gene has CDR1 KGHSH and CDR2 LQKENI. The CDR3 region is CASSPPLFEAAHNEQFF. The CDR3 bases are TGTGCCAGCTCACCACCGTTATTTGAGGCAGCTCACAATGAGCAGTTCTTC.

This clone came up once. V and J are TRBV3-1 (or the pseudogene TRBV3-2) and TRBJ2-7; tentatively, D is TRBD2 (7 bases). V dropped 3 bases and J dropped 7 bases, with 25 bases sitting between them. The germline CDR1 and CDR2 sequences are LGHDT and YNNKEL (reference sequence). There are 17 residues in the CDR3. CDR3 DNA: TGTGCCAGCAGCCAGTTGGGGGGGGGCTCTCGTAAATCTGAGCAGTACTTC. Translating it yields CASSQLGGGSRKSEQYF.

This chain links TRBV2 with TRBJ2-3, with D unclear. The V end lost 1 base, the J end lost 6 bases, and 11 bases lay between the germline ends. CDR1 is SNHLY, CDR2 FYNNEI, per germline. This CDR3 is 14 amino acids long. In nucleotides, the CDR3 is TGTGCCAGCAGTGAAGGCCGTGCGATCGATACGCAGTATTTT. It is translated as CASSEGRAIDTQYF.

Here the CDR3 DNA reads TGCGCCAGCACGGAGACCTCTGGATATGGCTACACCTTC. This codes for CASTETSGYGYTF. The rearrangement joins TRBV5-1 to TRBJ1-2; D is unresolved. The CDR3 spans 13 residues. In germline, CDR1 is SGHRS, CDR2 YFSETQ. V lost 6 bases to trimming and J lost 5 bases, with 14 bases between them.

This chain joins TRBV5-1 and TRBJ1-5; 7 nucleotides align to TRBD1. CDR1 is SGHRS and CDR2 is YFSETQ in the germline V gene. V shed 0 bases, J shed 7 bases, and the junction held 13 bases outside the gene matches. The CDR3 contains 17 residues. CDR3 sequence reads: CASSLGQGDSLRQPQHF. The CDR3 DNA reads TGCGCCAGCAGCTTGGGCCAGGGGGATTCCCTCAGACAGCCCCAGCATTTT.

The V gene is TRBV11-2, the J gene TRBJ1-6, with 9 bases fitting TRBD1. V was clipped by 3 bases and J by 8 bases; unmatched bases: 2. Germline V lookup: CDR1 SGHAT, CDR2 FQNNGV. CDR3 size: 14 residues. DNA for the CDR3: TGTGCCAGCAGCTTCGGACAGGGGTATTCACCCCTCCACTTT. Encoded protein: CASSFGQGYSPLHF.

V and J are TRBV19 and TRBJ1-1, with a tentative D call TRBD1 (5 bases). The germline V gene encodes CDR1 LNHDA and CDR2 SQIVND (reference sequence). The CDR3 extends over 13 amino acids. Deletions cut 5 bases from V and 6 bases from J, with 13 bases between. The CDR3 loop is CASSRDGGAEAFF. The CDR3 coding sequence is TGTGCCAGTAGTCGGGACGGGGGAGCTGAAGCTTTCTTT.

This clone is labeled large. The chain carries TRBV27 and TRBJ2-1; D is perhaps TRBD2 (5 bases). This CDR3 has 14 amino acids. CDR1 is MNHEY, CDR2 SMNVEV, per germline (reference sequence). With 5 bases removed from V and 6 bases from J, the gap between germline ends came to 14 bases. CDR3 in amino acids: CASSPLGSSNEQFF. The CDR3, as DNA: TGTGCCAGCAGTCCCCTGGGGAGCAGCAATGAGCAGTTCTTC.

The chain joins TRBV6-5 to TRBJ2-6; D possibly corresponds to TRBD1 (6 bases). CDR1 is MNHEY, CDR2 SVGAGI, per germline. The CDR3 runs to 14 residues. V was clipped by 7 bases and J by 4 bases, with 11 bases between them. The CDR3 bases are TGTGCCAGCAAACAGGGCTTCGGGGCCAACGTCCTGACTTTC. This gives the protein CASKQGFGANVLTF.

This clone was counted once. The chain uses TRBV24-1 and TRBJ1-6, with D uncertain. The germline V gene has CDR1 KGHDR and CDR2 SFDVKD. V was trimmed by 8 bases and J by 9 bases, leaving 7 bases between them. The CDR3 has 11 residues. The CDR3 coding sequence is TGTGCCACCAACAGAAGTTCACCCCTCCACTTT. Residues: CATNRSSPLHF.

The rearrangement joins TRBV28 to TRBJ2-4; D perhaps matches TRBD2 (7 bases). Germline values: CDR1 MDHEN, CDR2 SYDVKM. CDR3 length: 15 residues. Trimming removed 3 bases from V and 3 bases from J, with 12 bases in between. CDR3 bases: TGTGCCAGCAGTTTTGGGGGGGCAGGCAAAAACATTCAGTACTTC. Amino acids: CASSFGGAGKNIQYF.

CDR3 loop: CASSRGSNEKLFF. CDR3 nucleotide sequence: TGTGCCAGCTCACGCGGATCTAATGAAAAACTGTTTTTT. The chain uses TRBV18 and TRBJ1-4, with D unresolved. Germline V lookup: CDR1 KGHSH, CDR2 LQKENI. The CDR3 totals 13 residues. V was shortened by 4 bases and J by 3 bases, with 6 bases between the two germline ends.

This chain connects TRBV7-9 to TRBJ1-4; no firm D call. The germline CDR1 and CDR2 sequences are SEHNR and FQNEAQ (reference sequence). The V end was cut by 6 bases, the J end by 0 bases, with 5 bases between. The CDR3 loop spans 13 amino acids. The CDR3 region is CASRRATNEKLFF. Written as DNA, the CDR3 is TGTGCCAGCAGGCGCGCAACTAATGAAAAACTGTTTTTT.

The gene calls are TRBV6-5 and TRBJ2-2; 7 bases are shared with TRBD1. The germline CDR1 and CDR2 sequences are MNHEY and SVGAGI. There are 15 residues in the CDR3. The V and J ends lost 7 bases and 6 bases, in that order; junction bases with no gene match: 11. CDR3 sequence reads: CASISRGRSPGELFF. CDR3 nucleotide sequence: TGTGCCAGCATTTCGAGGGGGCGCAGTCCCGGGGAGCTGTTTTTT.

This rearrangement joins TRBV10-3 to TRBJ2-7, with D perhaps TRBD2 (7 bases). Germline assignment: CDR1 ENHRY and CDR2 SYGVKD. The CDR3 is made up of 16 amino acids. Between the trimmed V and J ends, which lost 5 bases and 3 bases, there was a span of 20 bases. For the CDR3, the DNA is TGTGCCATCAGTCGTAGGGGAGGGGGGGTTGACTACGAGCAGTACTTC. Translating gives CAISRRGGGVDYEQYF.

This chain links TRBV6-5 with TRBJ2-7; 9 bases line up with TRBD1. This CDR3 has 15 amino acids. Trimming cost V 6 bases and J 6 bases; bases outside gene matches: 12. Looked up from germline, CDR1 is MNHEY and CDR2 is SVGAGI. This CDR3 reads CASRDTGGEILEQYV. The CDR3 bases are TGTGCCAGCAGGGATACAGGGGGCGAAATCCTCGAGCAGTACGTC.

V gene TRBV7-3 combines with J gene TRBJ2-3; possibly TRBD2 for D (7 bases). The CDR3 is 14 amino acids. The germline gives CDR1 SGHTA, CDR2 FQGTGA. Between the trimmed V and J ends, which lost 5 bases and 2 bases, there was a span of 11 bases. CDR3 bases: TGTGCCAGCAGCGCCGGGGGGCTCACAGATACGCAGTATTTT. Encoded protein: CASSAGGLTDTQYF.

The chain couples TRBV5-8 to TRBJ2-7, with TRBD2 as a possible D gene (5 bases). Germline V gene data show CDR1 as SGHTS and CDR2 as YDEGEE. The CDR3 sequence is 12 residues long. The V end was cut by 5 bases, the J end by 0 bases, with 6 bases between. In nucleotides, the CDR3 is TGTGCCAGCAGGAGGGACTCCTACGAGCAGTACGTC. It translates to CASRRDSYEQYV.

This chain connects TRBV13 to TRBJ1-2; D may be TRBD1 (5 bases). The CDR3 consists of 15 residues. Germline V gene lookup returns CDR1 PRHDT and CDR2 FYEKMQ (reference sequence). Trimming took off 5 bases at V and 1 base at J, with 14 bases between the two ends. The CDR3: CASSTEKTVNYGYTF. The CDR3 DNA sequence: TGTGCCAGCAGCACGGAAAAGACAGTTAACTATGGCTACACCTTC.

The sample holds one count of this clone. The genes are TRBV6-5 and TRBJ2-5; D may be TRBD1 (5 bases). Germline assignment: CDR1 MNHEY and CDR2 SVGAGI. This CDR3 contains 15 residues. Trimming pared 0 bases from V and 3 bases from J, leaving 11 bases between. The CDR3 DNA is TGTGCCAGCAGTTACTCGTCGACAGCCGAAGAGACCCAGTACTTC. This encodes CASSYSSTAEETQYF.

V is TRBV4-2 and J is TRBJ1-2, with 8 positions matching TRBD1. The length of the CDR3 is 13 residues. Germline CDR1 LGHNA, CDR2 YNFKEQ. Trimming removed 2 bases from V and 7 bases from J; junction bases left unmatched: 3. The CDR3 DNA is TGTGCCAGCAGCCAACAGGGGGCCGGTGGCTACACCTTC. Protein sequence: CASSQQGAGGYTF.

V usage is TRBV6-6 and J usage is TRBJ2-5; maybe TRBD1 (6 bases). With 6 bases removed from V and 10 bases from J, the gap between germline ends came to 18 bases. The germline gives CDR1 MNHNY, CDR2 SVGAGI (reference sequence). This CDR3 spans 13 amino acids. The CDR3 region has the DNA TGTGCCAGCAGGACCTCGACAGGAAGGATCCAGTACTTC. Amino acid sequence: CASRTSTGRIQYF.

The V call is TRBV10-2, the J call TRBJ1-6, with D possibly TRBD1 on 6 matching bases. V lost 7 bases and J lost 9, with 13 bases in between. CDR1 WSHSY and CDR2 SAAADI come from the germline V gene. This CDR3 contains 13 residues. DNA for the CDR3: TGCGCCAGCACATCACAGGGCGTTTCACCCCTCCACTTT. Protein: CASTSQGVSPLHF.

V and J are TRBV7-3 and TRBJ2-7; D not resolved. V gave up 0 bases and J gave up 2 bases, with 14 bases separating them. CDR3 size: 16 residues. Per germline, CDR1 SGHTA and CDR2 FQGTGA. CDR3 sequence reads: CASSLTGSAETYEQYF. CDR3 DNA: TGTGCCAGCAGCTTAACTGGGTCCGCGGAAACCTACGAGCAGTACTTC.